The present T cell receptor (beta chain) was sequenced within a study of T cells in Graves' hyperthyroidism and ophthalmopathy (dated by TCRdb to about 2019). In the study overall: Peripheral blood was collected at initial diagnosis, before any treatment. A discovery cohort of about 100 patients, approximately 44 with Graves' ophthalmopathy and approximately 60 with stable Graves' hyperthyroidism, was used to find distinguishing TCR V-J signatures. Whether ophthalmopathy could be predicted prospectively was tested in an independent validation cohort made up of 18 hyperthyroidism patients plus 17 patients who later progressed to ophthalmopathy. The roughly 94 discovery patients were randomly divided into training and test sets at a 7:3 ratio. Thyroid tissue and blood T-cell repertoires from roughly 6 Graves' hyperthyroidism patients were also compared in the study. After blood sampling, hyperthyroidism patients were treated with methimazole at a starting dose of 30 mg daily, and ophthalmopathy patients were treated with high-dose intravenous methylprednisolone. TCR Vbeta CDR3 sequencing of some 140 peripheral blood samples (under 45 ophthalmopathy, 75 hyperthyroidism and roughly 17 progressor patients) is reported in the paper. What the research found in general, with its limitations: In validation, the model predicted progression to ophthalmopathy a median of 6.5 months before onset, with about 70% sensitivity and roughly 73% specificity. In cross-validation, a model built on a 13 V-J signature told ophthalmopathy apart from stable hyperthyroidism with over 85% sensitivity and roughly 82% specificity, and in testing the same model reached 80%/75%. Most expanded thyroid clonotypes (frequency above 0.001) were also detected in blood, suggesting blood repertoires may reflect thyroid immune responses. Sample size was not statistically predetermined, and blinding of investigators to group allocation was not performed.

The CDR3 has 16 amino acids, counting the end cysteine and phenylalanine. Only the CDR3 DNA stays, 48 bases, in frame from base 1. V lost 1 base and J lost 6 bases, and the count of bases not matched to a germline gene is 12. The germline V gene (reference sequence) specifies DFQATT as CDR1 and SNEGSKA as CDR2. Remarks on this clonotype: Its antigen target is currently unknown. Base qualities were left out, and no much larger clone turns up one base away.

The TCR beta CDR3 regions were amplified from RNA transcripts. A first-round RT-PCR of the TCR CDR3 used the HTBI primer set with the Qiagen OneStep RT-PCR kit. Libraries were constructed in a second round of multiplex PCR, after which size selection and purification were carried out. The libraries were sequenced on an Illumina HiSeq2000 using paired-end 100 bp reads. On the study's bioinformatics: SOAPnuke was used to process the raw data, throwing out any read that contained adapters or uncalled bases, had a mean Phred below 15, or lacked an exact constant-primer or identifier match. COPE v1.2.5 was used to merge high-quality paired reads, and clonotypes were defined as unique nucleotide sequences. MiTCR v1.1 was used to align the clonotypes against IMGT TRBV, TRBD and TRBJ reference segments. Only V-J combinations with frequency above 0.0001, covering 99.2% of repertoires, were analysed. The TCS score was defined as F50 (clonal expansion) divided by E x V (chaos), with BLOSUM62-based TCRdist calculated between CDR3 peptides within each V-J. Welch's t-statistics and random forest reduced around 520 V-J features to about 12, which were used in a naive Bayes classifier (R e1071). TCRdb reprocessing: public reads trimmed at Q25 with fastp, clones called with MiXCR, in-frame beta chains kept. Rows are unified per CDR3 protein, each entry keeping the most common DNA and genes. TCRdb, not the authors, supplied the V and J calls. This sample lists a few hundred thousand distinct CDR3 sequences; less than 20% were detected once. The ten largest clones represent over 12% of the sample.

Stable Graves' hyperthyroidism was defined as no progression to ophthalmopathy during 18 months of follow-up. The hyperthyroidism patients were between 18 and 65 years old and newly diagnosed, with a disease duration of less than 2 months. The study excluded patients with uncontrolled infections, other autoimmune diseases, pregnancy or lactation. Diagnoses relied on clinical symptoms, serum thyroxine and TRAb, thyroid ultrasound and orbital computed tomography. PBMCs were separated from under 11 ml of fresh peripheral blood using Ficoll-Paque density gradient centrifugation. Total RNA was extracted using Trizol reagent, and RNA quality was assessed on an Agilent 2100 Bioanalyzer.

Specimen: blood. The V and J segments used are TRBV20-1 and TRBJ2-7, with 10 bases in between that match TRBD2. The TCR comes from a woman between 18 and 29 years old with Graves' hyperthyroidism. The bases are TGCAGTGCTAGAGGGGGCCCGGCAGCGGGAGGGGGCGAGCAGTACTTC. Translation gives CSARGGPAAGGGEQYF.